A single TCR beta chain is shown here with its context. Germline lookup yields CDR1 SGHTA and CDR2 FQGNSA. Trimming at V came to 6 bases and at J to 5 bases, leaving 16 bases not matched to a gene. This CDR3 comprises 18 residues. The sample belongs to a study of cytomegalovirus exposure and HLA in healthy donors. 60 Vbeta and 13 Jbeta primers were used in PCR. Sequencing used immunoSEQ multiplex PCR; TCRdb keeps in-frame clones, though not all of them. The table has roughly 160,000 clones, approximately 85% seen once. This chain connects TRBV7-2 to TRBJ2-5, with TRBD1 identical over 12 bases. The receptor was derived from a man in his late teens or twenties in good health and CMV-seropositive. The sample comprised PBMCs. CDR3 in DNA: TGTGCCAGCAGGGCAAAAATGTTCGGGACAGGGGGCTCTGAGACCCAGTACTTC. Amino acids: CASRAKMFGTGGSETQYF.